This T cell receptor beta chain was retrieved from a study of blood T cell repertoires in COVID-19. Across the whole study: T cells, B-cell-depleted T cells, or PBMCs supplied cDNA or gDNA.

Donors were grouped by their self-reported clinical history. Here immunoSEQ multiplex PCR was the method, and the copy in TCRdb shows in-frame clones only, minus some. Among fewer than 200,000 clones, more than 85% were seen once, and the ten largest hold roughly 24%. CDR1 SGHNT and CDR2 YENEEA come from the germline V gene. The CDR3 is made up of 16 amino acids. The V end was cut by 5 bases, the J end by 2 bases, with 16 bases between. The receptor was derived from a woman aged 40 to 50 in a cohort exposed to, infected with or recovered from COVID-19 (not recorded which). The chain has TRBV11-3 and TRBJ1-5, with D possibly TRBD1 on 5 matching bases. Sequencing input: PBMCs or T cells enriched from blood (not recorded which). CDR3 DNA sequence: TGTGCCAGCAGCGCAGGAGGGACTCGCGGCAATCAGCCCCAGCATTTT. It encodes CASSAGGTRGNQPQHF.